This TCR beta chain was recovered during a study of blood T cell repertoires in COVID-19. On the study more broadly: Donors in the United States, Italy and Spain gave samples during acute or convalescent COVID-19. PBMCs, B-cell-depleted T cells, or T cells provided the cDNA or gDNA that made up the material.

The germline V gene has CDR1 KGHDR and CDR2 SFDVKD. The CDR3 contains 15 residues. The V gene lost 3 bases and the J gene lost 9 bases, with 17 bases spanning the gap. In the authors' methods: Nucleated cell number was recorded as an estimate derived from reference gene primer amplification. TCRdb's table, derived via immunoSEQ multiplex PCR, lists solely in-frame clones and lacks some. That table supplies the V and J calls and clone size; D and trimming were determined from the DNA. The sample contains around 100,000 clones, 80% to 95% of which appear only once. The clonotype comes from a man aged 50 to 60 with active COVID-19. This rearrangement joins TRBV24-1 to TRBJ2-1, with D maybe TRBD1 (6 bases). Sequencing was done on a sample of peripheral blood. The CDR3 sequence: CATSDRTNRVGEQFF. The CDR3 nucleotides are TGTGCCACCAGTGATCGGACGAACAGGGTCGGTGAGCAGTTCTTC.